Below are 26 T cell receptor beta chains sequenced from a single sample in a study of OX40 agonist ivuxolimab in advanced cancers. The table came from immunoSEQ multiplex PCR; TCRdb's copy has only in-frame clones and leaves some out. This table holds about 130,000 clones, more than 85% found once. The source was CD4+ or CD8+ T cells sorted from blood, collected in a trial of the OX40 agonist ivuxolimab. Every receptor here comes from an adult with an advanced solid tumor such as melanoma, head and neck, liver or kidney cancer.

The J gene is TRBJ1-1, the V gene TRBV18, with D perhaps matching TRBD1 (5 bases). Trimming pared 0 bases from V and 4 bases from J, leaving 6 bases between. CDR3 length equals 13 residues. Germline loops: CDR1 KGHSH, CDR2 LQKENI. The CDR3 is CASSPPTATEAFF. DNA of the CDR3: TGTGCCAGCTCACCACCGACAGCCACTGAAGCTTTCTTT.

The chain recombines TRBV7-2 with TRBJ1-1; 9 positions agree with TRBD1. V dropped 1 base and J dropped 0; count of bases not matched to a gene: 0. The CDR3 has 15 residues. Germline values: CDR1 SGHTA, CDR2 FQGNSA. CDR3 sequence reads: CASSLGTGVNTEAFF. As DNA, the CDR3 is TGTGCCAGCAGCTTAGGGACAGGGGTGAACACTGAAGCTTTCTTT.

This chain connects TRBV28 to TRBJ2-7, with 10 bases fitting TRBD1. Germline V lookup: CDR1 MDHEN, CDR2 SYDVKM. The CDR3 loop spans 15 amino acids. With V trimmed by 3 bases and J by 5 bases, 7 bases remained unmatched. Written as DNA, the CDR3 is TGTGCCAGCAGTTTTGCCGGGACAGGGGTAGACGAGCAGTACTTC. Its translation is CASSFAGTGVDEQYF.

J is TRBJ2-4 and V is TRBV7-8; 12 positions match TRBD2. CDR1 SGHVS and CDR2 FQNEAQ come from the germline V gene. V lost 1 base and J lost 6; bases outside the gene matches: 4. This CDR3 spans 16 amino acids. In DNA form, the CDR3 reads TGTGCCAGCAGCTTAGTGCCGACTAGCGGGGGAAACATTCAGTACTTC. Protein sequence: CASSLVPTSGGNIQYF.

The CDR3: CASSTGTTYQPQHF. CDR3 nucleotide sequence: TGTGCCAGCAGCACCGGGACGACCTATCAGCCCCAGCATTTT. The chain has TRBV5-5 and TRBJ1-5, with D possibly matching TRBD1 (5 bases). CDR3 size: 14 residues. Trimming took 4 bases from V and 5 from J, leaving 13 bases between them. CDR1 SGHKS and CDR2 YYEKEE come from the germline V gene (reference sequence).

CDR3 residues: CASSDFTTGGTQYF. Here the CDR3 DNA reads TGTGCCAGCAGCGACTTTACCACGGGAGGTACGCAGTATTTT. The chain has TRBV9 and TRBJ2-3; TRBD2 aligns across 7 bases. V dropped 3 bases and J dropped 8; count of bases not matched to a gene: 9. Germline V gives CDR1 SGDLS, CDR2 YYNGEE. The CDR3 consists of 14 residues.

The CDR3 bases are TGTGCCAGCAGTGGTCTACGGAAGAATCAGCCCCAGCATTTT. Translated: CASSGLRKNQPQHF. V gene TRBV2 combines with J gene TRBJ1-5, with D hard to call. V was shortened by 4 bases and J by 4 bases, with 11 bases between the two germline ends. This CDR3 contains 14 residues. Germline loops: CDR1 SNHLY, CDR2 FYNNEI.

The V gene is TRBV20-1, the J gene TRBJ1-1, with no clear D. Germline CDR1 reads DFQATT; CDR2 reads SNEGSKA (reference sequence). The CDR3 contains 11 residues. V lost 3 bases and J 2 bases, leaving 4 bases between the germline ends. The CDR3 reads CSASFNTEAFF. CDR3 nucleotide sequence: TGCAGTGCTAGTTTCAACACTGAAGCTTTCTTT.

The genes are TRBV5-6 and TRBJ1-4; D may be TRBD1 (5 bases). V gave up 1 base and J gave up 2 bases, with 15 bases separating them. Looked up from germline, CDR1 is SGHDT and CDR2 is YYEEEE. This CDR3 has 17 residues. This CDR3 reads CASSLSFLGVTNEKLFF. In DNA, the CDR3 is TGTGCCAGCAGCTTGTCTTTTTTAGGGGTGACTAATGAAAAACTGTTTTTT.

This clone is termed medium-sized. The V gene is TRBV6-5, the J gene TRBJ1-2; D gene uncertain. V was pared by 0 bases and J by 4 bases, with 6 bases between. Germline V gene lookup returns CDR1 MNHEY and CDR2 SVGAGI. This CDR3 comprises 13 residues. In DNA form, the CDR3 reads TGTGCCAGCAGTTACTCGAACAGCTATGGCTACACCTTC. Translated, it gives CASSYSNSYGYTF.

The CDR3 loop is CASSWEGDTQYF. DNA of the CDR3: TGCGCCAGCTCCTGGGAGGGGGATACGCAGTATTTT. This chain links TRBV5-1 with TRBJ2-3; 7 bases align to TRBD2. The CDR3 has 12 residues. Germline V gives CDR1 SGHRS, CDR2 YFSETQ. V shed 7 bases and J 6 bases; nucleotides not matched to a gene: 5.

The chain couples TRBV19 to TRBJ2-7, with TRBD2 identical over 14 bases. The germline gives CDR1 LNHDA, CDR2 SQIVND (reference sequence). CDR3 length equals 17 residues. V shed 11 bases and J 2 bases; nucleotides not matched to a gene: 14. CDR3 protein: CAVPTRLAGGVPYEQYF. CDR3 nucleotide sequence: TGTGCCGTACCCACCCGACTAGCGGGAGGGGTCCCCTACGAGCAGTACTTC.

V usage is TRBV6-5 and J usage is TRBJ2-7, with 12 bases identical to TRBD2. The V and J ends lost 4 bases and 5 bases, in that order; junction bases with no gene match: 6. The CDR3 is made up of 15 amino acids. CDR1 and CDR2 from the germline V gene are MNHEY and SVGAGI. The CDR3 bases are TGTGCCAGCAGTTCAACTAGCGGGAGGATAAACGAGCAGTACTTC. It encodes CASSSTSGRINEQYF.

This clone was detected a few times. The chain is built from TRBV6-1 and TRBJ1-2; tentative D call: TRBD1 (6 bases). CDR1 and CDR2 from the germline V gene are MNHNS and SASEGT. V shed 0 bases and J shed 5 bases, with 13 bases lying between them. The CDR3 has 15 amino acids. DNA of the CDR3: TGTGCCAGCAGTGAAGCCTTGAAAGGGGGGTATGGCTACACCTTC. Protein: CASSEALKGGYGYTF.

The chain joins TRBV5-1 to TRBJ2-3; TRBD1 aligns across 8 bases. This CDR3 is built from 15 residues. The V gene's germline CDR1 is SGHRS and CDR2 YFSETQ. V shed 7 bases and J 2 bases; nucleotides not matched to a gene: 9. The CDR3 loop reads CASSADRGNTDTQYF. CDR3 DNA sequence: TGCGCCAGCTCAGCCGACAGGGGAAACACAGATACGCAGTATTTT.

The chain is built from TRBV29-1 and TRBJ2-1, with 8 bases matching TRBD2. This CDR3 contains 18 residues. Per germline, CDR1 SQVTM and CDR2 ANQGSEA. J was trimmed by 8 bases and V by 5 bases; bases with no gene match: 23. CDR3 nucleotide sequence: TGCAGCGTTCGGGTGGGGTTTGAGATCTGGCGGGAGGTCGATGAGCAGTTCTTC. This sequence encodes CSVRVGFEIWREVDEQFF.

The chain links TRBV6-1 to TRBJ1-5, with D maybe TRBD1 (5 bases). Germline V gene sequence: CDR1 MNHNS, CDR2 SASEGT. V lost 8 bases and J lost 5, with 19 bases in between. The CDR3 loop spans 15 amino acids. CDR3 coding DNA: TGTGCCAGCTTACCTTGGGGGGGGACTTATCAGCCCCAGCATTTT. Its protein is CASLPWGGTYQPQHF.

This clone was picked up one time. The gene calls are TRBV5-4 and TRBJ2-1, with 9 bases that match TRBD1. The CDR3 covers 14 residues. V shed 3 bases, J shed 10 bases, and the junction held 8 bases outside the gene matches. CDR1 is SGHNT, CDR2 YYREEE, per germline (reference sequence). The CDR3 nucleotides read TGTGCCAGCAGCTCTGGACAGGGGCGACTCGAGCAGTTCTTC. This sequence encodes CASSSGQGRLEQFF.

V is TRBV5-4 and J is TRBJ2-2; no firm D call. V lost 0 bases and J lost 7, with 13 bases in between. Germline V gives CDR1 SGHNT, CDR2 YYREEE (reference sequence). The CDR3 has 15 residues. CDR3 region: CASSLASRGNGELFF. The DNA for the CDR3 is TGTGCCAGCAGCTTGGCGTCTAGAGGAAACGGGGAGCTGTTTTTT.

The chain has TRBV5-1 and TRBJ2-3; maybe TRBD2 (6 bases). The CDR3 covers 16 residues. Trimming stripped 4 bases from V and 0 bases from J, with 15 bases between. The germline CDR1 and CDR2 sequences are SGHRS and YFSETQ. The CDR3 bases are TGCGCCAGCAGCCCCACCTCGGGAGCCAGCACAGATACGCAGTATTTT. Amino acids: CASSPTSGASTDTQYF.

The CDR3 is CASSRGWENTEAFF. As DNA, the CDR3 is TGCGCCAGCAGCCGAGGGTGGGAGAACACTGAAGCTTTCTTT. The chain uses TRBV5-1 and TRBJ1-1; D not certain. CDR3 length equals 14 residues. The V end was cut by 4 bases, the J end by 1 base, with 11 bases between. Germline V gives CDR1 SGHRS, CDR2 YFSETQ.

The chain recombines TRBV5-4 with TRBJ2-3; D perhaps matches TRBD2 (7 bases). The CDR3 consists of 14 residues. Germline V gene sequence: CDR1 SGHNT, CDR2 YYREEE (reference sequence). Trimming removed 4 bases from V and 1 base from J, with 10 bases in between. CDR3 sequence reads: CASSGGARTDTQYF. In DNA, the CDR3 is TGTGCCAGCAGCGGGGGGGCACGCACAGATACGCAGTATTTT.

The J gene is TRBJ2-5, the V gene TRBV2, with D unresolved. The last part of the DNA fits TRBJ2-7 better; the J call may be wrong. The CDR3 contains 13 residues. Germline CDR1 and CDR2: SNHLY and FYNNEI. Here the CDR3 DNA reads TGTGCCAGCAGCTCCCAGCCCCGCGCCGAGCAGTACTTC. Translated, it gives CASSSQPRAEQYF.

This clone has only a few counts. The DNA for the CDR3 is TGTGCCTGGAGTTGGGGACAGAGCAATCAGCCCCAGCATTTT. Its protein is CAWSWGQSNQPQHF. This chain uses TRBV30 with TRBJ1-5; 7 bases map to TRBD1. The CDR3 has 14 residues. V was pared by 2 bases and J by 1 base, with 2 bases of the junction left unmatched. Germline V gives CDR1 GTSNPN, CDR2 SVGIG (reference sequence). Combining the CDR3 with reference TRBV30 and TRBJ1-5 gives the whole variable domain SQTIHQWPATLVQPVGSPLSLECTVEGTSNPNLYWYRQAAGRGLQLLFYSVGIGQISSEVPQNLSASRPQDRQFILSSKKLLLSDSGFYLCAWSWGQSNQPQHFGDGTRLSIL.

V usage is TRBV4-1 and J usage is TRBJ2-7, with 11 positions matching TRBD2. V lost 1 base, J lost 0 bases, and 14 bases stayed unmatched. CDR1 MGHRA and CDR2 YSYEKL come from the germline V gene. The CDR3 sequence is 20 residues long. CDR3 in DNA: TGCGCCAGCAGCCAAGGCCGACTAGCGGGACCAATTGGGGGCTCCTACGAGCAGTACTTC. Its protein is CASSQGRLAGPIGGSYEQYF.

The V and J genes are TRBV18 and TRBJ1-2; the D is unclear. The CDR3 runs 15 residues. In germline, CDR1 is KGHSH, CDR2 LQKENI. Deletions cut 2 bases from V and 7 bases from J, with 17 bases between. The CDR3 spells CASSPRAPRAAGYTF. The CDR3 DNA is TGTGCCAGCTCACCAAGGGCTCCAAGAGCGGCTGGCTACACCTTC.